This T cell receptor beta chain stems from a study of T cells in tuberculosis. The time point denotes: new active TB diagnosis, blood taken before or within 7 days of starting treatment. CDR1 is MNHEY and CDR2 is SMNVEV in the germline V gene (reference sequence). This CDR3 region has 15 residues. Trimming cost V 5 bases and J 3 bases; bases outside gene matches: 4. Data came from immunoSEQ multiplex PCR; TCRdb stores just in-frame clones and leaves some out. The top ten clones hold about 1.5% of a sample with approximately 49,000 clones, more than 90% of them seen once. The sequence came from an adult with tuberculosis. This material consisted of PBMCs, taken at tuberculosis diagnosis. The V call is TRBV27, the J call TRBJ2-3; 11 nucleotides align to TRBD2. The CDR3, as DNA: TGTGCCAGCAGTATCTTAGCGGGAGGGACAGATACGCAGTATTTT. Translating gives CASSILAGGTDTQYF.